A selection of T cell receptor beta chains follows, all from one sample in a study of T cell repertoires in cytomegalovirus infection. One entry per CDR3 protein results from TCRdb running MiXCR on the reads. The table records 200,000 to 250,000 distinct CDR3 sequences, around 40% of them present only once. Their antigens remain unidentified. The input for sequencing was CD8+ T cells from cultured PBMCs, taken from culture after CMV antigen stimulation. The source of these receptors is a human donor in good health (CMV status not recorded). Some clones in this sample may be carry-over from other donors' samples. The CDR3 runs from the conserved cysteine through the conserved F or W. A D gene is named only where the DNA matches it firmly. Expanded clones are given a class, and other clones once, few, many or no size at all.

j_call v_call cdr3_length d_call clone_size cdr3_aa cdr3_nt
TRBJ2-1 TRBV27 15 TRBD2 few CASSPGLAPYNEQFF TGTGCCAGCAGCCCGGGACTAGCCCCGTACAATGAGCAGTTCTTC
TRBJ1-1 TRBV19 15 NA NA CASSIDGTLNTEAFF TGTGCCAGTAGTATTGATGGTACGCTGAACACTGAAGCTTTCTTT
TRBJ1-2 TRBV12-3/TRBV12-4 13 NA many CASSLGTYYGYTF TGTGCCAGCAGTTTAGGGACCTACTATGGCTACACCTTC
TRBJ2-5 TRBV7-9 14 NA NA CASSFRQNQETQYF TGTGCCAGCAGCTTTAGGCAGAACCAAGAGACCCAGTACTTC
TRBJ2-7 TRBV18 14 NA NA CASSKDSKPYEQYF TGTGCCAGCTCAAAGGACAGCAAACCCTACGAGCAGTACTTC
TRBJ2-1 TRBV27 16 TRBD2 NA CASSLLGLARYNEQFF TGTGCCAGCAGTCTGTTAGGACTAGCGCGCTACAATGAGCAGTTCTTC
TRBJ2-1 TRBV7-6 18 TRBD2 many CASSDRLAGGRSYNEQFF TGTGCCAGCAGCGATCGACTAGCGGGGGGACGATCTTACAATGAGCAGTTCTTC
TRBJ2-1 TRBV7-9 14 TRBD1 many CASSSGQGGDEQFF TGTGCCAGCAGCTCGGGACAGGGAGGCGATGAGCAGTTCTTC
TRBJ1-1 TRBV6-6 13 NA NA CASVDAVNTEAFF TGTGCCAGCGTTGACGCGGTGAACACTGAAGCTTTCTTT
TRBJ2-7 TRBV27 13 TRBD2 few CASRLVSGRDLYF TGTGCCAGCCGATTGGTAAGCGGGAGGGACCTGTACTTC
TRBJ2-2 TRBV7-4 14 TRBD1 few CASPGQGASGELFF TGTGCCAGCCCGGGACAGGGAGCATCCGGGGAGCTGTTTTTT
TRBJ2-1 TRBV11-2 15 NA NA CASSLADYRDNEQFF TGTGCCAGCAGCTTAGCGGACTACCGAGACAATGAGCAGTTCTTC
TRBJ2-4 TRBV4-2 14 TRBD1 few CASSQEGQGNIQYF TGTGCCAGCAGCCAAGAGGGACAGGGTAACATTCAGTACTTC
TRBJ2-1 TRBV27 15 NA many CASSRSGTSYNEQFF TGTGCCAGCAGCAGAAGCGGGACATCCTACAATGAGCAGTTCTTC
TRBJ1-2 TRBV20-1 15 NA few CSAPRGAASNYGYTF TGCAGTGCCCCGAGGGGGGCGGCCTCGAATTATGGCTACACCTTC
TRBJ2-2 TRBV7-2 13 NA NA CASSDLNTGVLFF TGTGCCAGCAGCGACCTTAACACCGGGGTGCTGTTTTTT
TRBJ2-7 TRBV6-6 14 NA few CASSYRDRPYEQYF TGTGCCAGCAGTTACCGGGACCGACCCTACGAGCAGTACTTC
TRBJ1-2 TRBV6-2/TRBV6-3 14 NA NA CASSYSLGMEGYTF TGTGCCAGCAGTTACTCGCTTGGTATGGAAGGCTACACCTTC
TRBJ1-2 TRBV12-5 12 NA NA CASFEGTYGYTF TGTGCTAGTTTTGAGGGGACCTATGGCTACACCTTC
TRBJ2-1 TRBV2 16 TRBD2 NA CASSEELAGIYNEQFF TGTGCCAGCAGTGAAGAACTAGCGGGAATCTACAATGAGCAGTTCTTC
TRBJ2-1 TRBV7-4 14 NA NA CASSLSGSGIEQFF TGTGCCAGCAGCTTAAGTGGGTCCGGCATTGAGCAGTTCTTC
TRBJ1-5 TRBV7-4 15 NA NA CASSPQTGFNQPQHF TGTGCCAGCAGCCCCCAGACAGGTTTTAATCAGCCCCAGCATTTT
TRBJ1-1 TRBV20-1 14 NA NA CSARRDPGNTEAFF TGCAGTGCTAGACGGGACCCTGGAAACACTGAAGCTTTCTTT
TRBJ2-1 TRBV7-3 15 TRBD2 NA CASSLTAGGYNEQFF TGTGCCAGCAGCTTAACAGCGGGAGGGTACAATGAGCAGTTCTTC
TRBJ1-6 TRBV19 17 NA NA CASSLRMDYEYNSPLHF TGTGCCAGTAGTCTCAGGATGGACTATGAGTATAATTCACCCCTCCACTTT
TRBJ1-3 TRBV12-3/TRBV12-4 14 NA few CASSLQGSGNTIYF TGTGCCAGCAGTCTACAGGGCTCTGGAAACACCATATATTTT
TRBJ2-2 TRBV7-7 14 NA NA CASSWTDTTGELFF TGTGCTAGCAGCTGGACAGACACCACCGGGGAGCTGTTTTTT
TRBJ2-1 TRBV6-1 17 NA NA CASSEALLLGGPNEQFF TGTGCCAGCAGTGAAGCGCTTCTGTTGGGGGGCCCCAATGAGCAGTTCTTC
TRBJ2-1 TRBV7-3 15 NA NA CASSLTGHPYNEQFF TGTGCCAGCAGCTTAACGGGACACCCATACAATGAGCAGTTCTTC
TRBJ2-1 TRBV5-6 15 TRBD1 NA CASSATGRAYNEQFF TGTGCCAGCAGCGCGACAGGGAGAGCGTACAATGAGCAGTTCTTC
TRBJ1-1 TRBV7-8 14 TRBD1 many CASSWTGRYTEAFF TGTGCCAGCAGCTGGACAGGGCGGTACACTGAAGCTTTCTTT
TRBJ1-1 TRBV7-2 14 NA many CASSLAHIFAEAFF TGTGCCAGCAGCTTAGCGCATATATTCGCTGAAGCTTTCTTT
TRBJ2-6 TRBV28 15 NA few CASISGVTGANVLTF TGTGCCAGCATATCAGGGGTTACTGGGGCCAACGTCCTGACTTTC
TRBJ2-3 TRBV7-9 15 NA NA CASSSPRLLADTQYF TGTGCCAGCAGCTCCCCAAGACTTCTTGCAGATACGCAGTATTTT